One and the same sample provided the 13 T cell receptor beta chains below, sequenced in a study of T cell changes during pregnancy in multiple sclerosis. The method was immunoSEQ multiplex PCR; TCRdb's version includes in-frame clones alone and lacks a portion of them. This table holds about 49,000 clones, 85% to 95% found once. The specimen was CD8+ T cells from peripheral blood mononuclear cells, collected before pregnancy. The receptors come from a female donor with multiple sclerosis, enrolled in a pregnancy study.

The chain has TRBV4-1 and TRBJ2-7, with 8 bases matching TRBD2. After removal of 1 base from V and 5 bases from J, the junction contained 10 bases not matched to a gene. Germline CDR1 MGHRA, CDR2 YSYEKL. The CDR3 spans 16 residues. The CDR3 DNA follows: TGCGCCAGCAGCCAAGGGGTTGAGCGGGAGTTCGACGAGCAGTACTTC. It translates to CASSQGVEREFDEQYF.

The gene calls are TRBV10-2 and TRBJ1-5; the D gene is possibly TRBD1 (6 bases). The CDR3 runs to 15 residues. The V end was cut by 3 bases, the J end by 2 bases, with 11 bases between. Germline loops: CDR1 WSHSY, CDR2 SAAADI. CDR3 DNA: TGCGCCAGCAGTGATGGACAGTTGGGCAATCAGCCCCAGCATTTT. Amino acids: CASSDGQLGNQPQHF.

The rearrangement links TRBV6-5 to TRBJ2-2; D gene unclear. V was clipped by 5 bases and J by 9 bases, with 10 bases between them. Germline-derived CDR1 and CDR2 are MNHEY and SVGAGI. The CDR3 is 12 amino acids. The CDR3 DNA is TGTGCCAGCAGTGACTTGGGCCGGGAGCTGTTTTTT. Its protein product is CASSDLGRELFF.

The CDR3 here is CASSLGGGGYGYTF. The CDR3 DNA follows: TGTGCCAGCAGCTTAGGTGGCGGGGGCTATGGCTACACCTTC. The chain links TRBV13 to TRBJ1-2, with D possibly matching TRBD1 (5 bases). Trimming stripped 0 bases from V and 4 bases from J, with 9 bases between. The CDR3 has 14 residues. CDR1 PRHDT and CDR2 FYEKMQ come from the germline V gene (reference sequence).

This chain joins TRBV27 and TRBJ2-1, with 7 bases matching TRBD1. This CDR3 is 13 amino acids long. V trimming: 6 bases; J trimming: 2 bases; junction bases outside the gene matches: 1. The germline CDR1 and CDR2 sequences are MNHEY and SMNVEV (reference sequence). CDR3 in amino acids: CASSGTAYNEQFF. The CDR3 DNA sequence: TGTGCCAGCAGCGGGACAGCCTACAATGAGCAGTTCTTC.

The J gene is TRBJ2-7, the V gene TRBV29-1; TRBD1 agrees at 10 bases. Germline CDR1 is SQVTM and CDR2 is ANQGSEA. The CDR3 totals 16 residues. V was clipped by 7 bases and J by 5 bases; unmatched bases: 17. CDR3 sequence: CSAWISPGTGVDEQYF. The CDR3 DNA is TGCAGCGCCTGGATTTCCCCCGGGACAGGGGTCGACGAGCAGTACTTC.

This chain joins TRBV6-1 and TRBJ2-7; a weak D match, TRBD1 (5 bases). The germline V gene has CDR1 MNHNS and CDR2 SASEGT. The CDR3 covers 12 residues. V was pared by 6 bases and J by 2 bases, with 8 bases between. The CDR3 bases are TGTGCCAGCAGAGGGGTTACCTACGAGCAGTACTTC. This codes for CASRGVTYEQYF.

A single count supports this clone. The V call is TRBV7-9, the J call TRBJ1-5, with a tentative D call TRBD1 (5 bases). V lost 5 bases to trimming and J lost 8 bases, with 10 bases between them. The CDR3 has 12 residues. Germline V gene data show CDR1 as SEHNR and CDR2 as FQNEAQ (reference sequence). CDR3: CASSPGGEPQHF. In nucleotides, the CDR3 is TGTGCCAGCAGCCCCGGGGGTGAGCCCCAGCATTTT.

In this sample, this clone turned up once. CDR3 coding DNA: TGTGCCAGCAGTTTCGTCCGACTAGGACGAGAGACCCAGTACTTC. Protein sequence: CASSFVRLGRETQYF. This chain links TRBV27 with TRBJ2-5, with D possibly TRBD2 on 6 matching bases. From germline, CDR1 is MNHEY and CDR2 SMNVEV (reference sequence). The CDR3 is 15 residues long. The V end was cut by 3 bases, the J end by 4 bases, with 15 bases between.

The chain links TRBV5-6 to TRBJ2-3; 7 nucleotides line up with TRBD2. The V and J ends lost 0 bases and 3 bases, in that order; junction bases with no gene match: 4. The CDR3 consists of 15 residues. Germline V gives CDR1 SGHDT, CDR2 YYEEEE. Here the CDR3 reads CASSLVAGETDTQYF. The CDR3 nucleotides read TGTGCCAGCAGCTTGGTGGCGGGAGAAACAGATACGCAGTATTTT.

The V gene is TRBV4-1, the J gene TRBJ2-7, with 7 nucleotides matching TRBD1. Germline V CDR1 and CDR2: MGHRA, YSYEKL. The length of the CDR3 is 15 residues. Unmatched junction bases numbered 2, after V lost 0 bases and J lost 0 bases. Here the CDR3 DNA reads TGCGCCAGCAGCCAAGAGACAGGGAGCTCCTACGAGCAGTACTTC. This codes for CASSQETGSSYEQYF.

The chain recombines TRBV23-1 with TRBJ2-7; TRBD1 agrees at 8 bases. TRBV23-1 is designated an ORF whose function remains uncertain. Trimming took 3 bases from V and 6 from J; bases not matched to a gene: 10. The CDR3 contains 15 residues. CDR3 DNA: TGCGCCAGCAGTCATTTGACAGGGGCGCTTGGCGAGCAGTACTTC. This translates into CASSHLTGALGEQYF.

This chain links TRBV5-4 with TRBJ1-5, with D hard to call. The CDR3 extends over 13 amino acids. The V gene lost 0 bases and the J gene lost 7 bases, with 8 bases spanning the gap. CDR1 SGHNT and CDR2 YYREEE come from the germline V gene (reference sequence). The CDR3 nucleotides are TGTGCCAGCAGCTTGGAGCGAGGACAGCCCCAGCATTTT. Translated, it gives CASSLERGQPQHF.